These T cell receptor beta chains were read from a single sample in a study of blood T cell repertoires in COVID-19. Profiling relied on immunoSEQ multiplex PCR, and the TCRdb table lists in-frame clones only, not all of them. This table has 200,000 or so clones, around 77% appearing once. The sample was peripheral blood. Receptor source: a man in his sixties with active or convalescent COVID-19. CDR3s include the opening cysteine and the closing phenylalanine or tryptophan. D genes are given only for firm matches. Rows give clone size only sometimes, using once, few, many, or a class for an expanded clone.

v_call	j_call	d_call	clone_size	cdr3_nt	cdr3_aa
TRBV5-4	TRBJ1-4	TRBD1	NA	TGTGCCAGCAGCACAAGGGGGCTTGAAAAACTGTTTTTT	CASSTRGLEKLFF
TRBV5-4	TRBJ1-6	TRBD1	few	TGTGCCAGCAGCTGGGGACAGGAAATTTCACCCCTCCACTTT	CASSWGQEISPLHF
TRBV10-3	TRBJ2-5	NA	NA	TGTGCCATCAAGGGGGACGACCAAGAGACCCAGTACTTC	CAIKGDDQETQYF
TRBV3-1/TRBV3-2	TRBJ2-2	TRBD2	NA	TGTGCCAGCAGCCAAGGACTAGCGGGAAATTCCGGGGAGCTGTTTTTT	CASSQGLAGNSGELFF
TRBV18	TRBJ1-1	TRBD1	NA	TGTGCCAGCTCACGACAGGGTGGGGCTGAAGCTTTCTTT	CASSRQGGAEAFF
TRBV5-6	TRBJ2-7	TRBD2	NA	TGTGCCAGCAGCCTTATAGCGGGAAGCTCCTACGAGCAGTACTTC	CASSLIAGSSYEQYF
TRBV6-7	TRBJ1-4	NA	NA	TGTGCCAGCAGAACGGGACTTGGCGACGAAAAACTGTTTTTT	CASRTGLGDEKLFF
TRBV7-2	TRBJ1-2	NA	once	TGTGCCAGCAGCTTAGCCAGGGTGTCCGGCGGCTACACCTTC	CASSLARVSGGYTF
TRBV24-1	TRBJ1-6	TRBD1	NA	TGTGCCACCTTAAGGACAGGGGTTGTCCTTACAGATTCACCCCTCCACTTT	CATLRTGVVLTDSPLHF
TRBV7-9	TRBJ2-5	TRBD1	NA	TGTGCCAGCAGCTACCGGGCCACAGGGGAAACCCAGTACTTC	CASSYRATGETQYF
TRBV28	TRBJ2-1	NA	NA	TGTGCCAGCAGTTTTGAGCGCCCGAGCTCCTACAATGAGCAGTTCTTC	CASSFERPSSYNEQFF
TRBV9	TRBJ2-1	TRBD1	NA	TGTGCCAGCAGCGTGTCCCAGGGGGCCGGCAATGAGCAGTTCTTC	CASSVSQGAGNEQFF
TRBV4-1	TRBJ2-5	TRBD2	NA	TGCGCCAGCAGCCCCAGGGGAGCGGGAGGGACCCAGTACTTC	CASSPRGAGGTQYF
TRBV7-2	TRBJ1-5	NA	few	TGTGCCAGCAGCTTAGGACCCGCCCAGGGACAGCCCCAGCATTTT	CASSLGPAQGQPQHF
TRBV5-4	TRBJ2-1	TRBD2	NA	TGTGCCAGCAGCTTGGGGCTAGCGGGAGTCGAGCAGTTCTTC	CASSLGLAGVEQFF
TRBV7-6	TRBJ2-5	TRBD1	NA	TGTGCCAGCAGCTTAGCGTCTCGGACAGGGCTGAGGGAGACCCAGTACTTC	CASSLASRTGLRETQYF
TRBV19	TRBJ1-5	TRBD1	NA	TGTGCCAGTAGAACCAGGACAGGGGGTGAGGGCAATCAGCCCCAGCATTTT	CASRTRTGGEGNQPQHF
TRBV7-2	TRBJ2-5	NA	NA	TGTGCCAGCAGCCCCTGGGACTCGCCCGCGGAGACCCAGTACTTC	CASSPWDSPAETQYF
TRBV5-1	TRBJ1-2	TRBD1	NA	TGCGCCAGCAGCTACCAAACAGGGGGGGTTGGCTACACCTTC	CASSYQTGGVGYTF
TRBV5-5	TRBJ1-4	TRBD1	NA	TGTGCCAGCAGCCGACAACAGGGGGTACAGGAAAAACTGTTTTTT	CASSRQQGVQEKLFF
TRBV20-1	TRBJ2-1	NA	NA	TGCAGTGCGAGGCGGAACAATGAGCAGTTCTTC	CSARRNNEQFF
TRBV2	TRBJ1-5	NA	few	TGTGCCAGCAGTGAAAGCAGGCAGCCAAATCAGCCCCAGCATTTT	CASSESRQPNQPQHF
TRBV4-3	TRBJ2-1	NA	NA	TGCGCCAGCAGCCAAGGTCCGGAGCAGTTCTTC	CASSQGPEQFF
TRBV30	TRBJ2-5	NA	NA	TGTGCCTGGAGTGGGGGGCGCGAGACCCAGTACTTC	CAWSGGRETQYF